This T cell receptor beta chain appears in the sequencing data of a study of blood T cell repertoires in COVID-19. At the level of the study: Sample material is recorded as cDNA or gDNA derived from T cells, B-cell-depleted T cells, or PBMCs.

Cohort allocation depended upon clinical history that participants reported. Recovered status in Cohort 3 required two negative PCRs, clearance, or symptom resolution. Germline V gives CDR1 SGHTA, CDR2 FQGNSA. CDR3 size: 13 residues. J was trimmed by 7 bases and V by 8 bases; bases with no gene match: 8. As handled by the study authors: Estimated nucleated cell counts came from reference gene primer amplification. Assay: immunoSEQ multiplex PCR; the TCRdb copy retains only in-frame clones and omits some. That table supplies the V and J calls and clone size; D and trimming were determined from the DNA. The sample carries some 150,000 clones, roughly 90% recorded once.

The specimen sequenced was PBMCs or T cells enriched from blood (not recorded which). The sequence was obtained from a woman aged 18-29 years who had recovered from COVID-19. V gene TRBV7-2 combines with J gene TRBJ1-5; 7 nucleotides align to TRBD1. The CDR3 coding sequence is TGTGCCAGCGGGCCAAGGGGGCAACAGCCCCAGCATTTT. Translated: CASGPRGQQPQHF.